Described below is a single T cell receptor beta chain sequence and its context. These data belong to a study of blood T cell repertoires in COVID-19. As for the study in general: COVID-19 samples collected from the United States, Italy and Spain covered acute and convalescent phases. T cells, B-cell-depleted T cells, or PBMCs provided the cDNA or gDNA that served as material.

The Seattle patients, enrolled during active infection, were followed longitudinally. Germline V gene lookup returns CDR1 SNHLY and CDR2 FYNNEI. The CDR3 is 14 amino acids. Trimming took off 5 bases at V and 2 bases at J, with 12 bases between the two ends. In the original processing: Amplification with reference gene primers provided the estimates of nucleated cell counts. Repertoires were generated with immunoSEQ multiplex PCR, while TCRdb's copy carries only in-frame clones and drops some. V and J calls and clone size follow that table, whereas D and trimming were derived from the DNA. The sample carries about 480,000 clones, roughly 88% recorded once.

Sequencing used peripheral blood. The chain links TRBV2 to TRBJ1-1; D is ambiguous. The receptor comes from a woman aged 45-65 years with COVID-19, enrolled during active disease. The CDR3: CASSTRSGNTEAFF. The CDR3 DNA follows: TGTGCCAGCAGTACCCGATCAGGAAACACTGAAGCTTTCTTT.